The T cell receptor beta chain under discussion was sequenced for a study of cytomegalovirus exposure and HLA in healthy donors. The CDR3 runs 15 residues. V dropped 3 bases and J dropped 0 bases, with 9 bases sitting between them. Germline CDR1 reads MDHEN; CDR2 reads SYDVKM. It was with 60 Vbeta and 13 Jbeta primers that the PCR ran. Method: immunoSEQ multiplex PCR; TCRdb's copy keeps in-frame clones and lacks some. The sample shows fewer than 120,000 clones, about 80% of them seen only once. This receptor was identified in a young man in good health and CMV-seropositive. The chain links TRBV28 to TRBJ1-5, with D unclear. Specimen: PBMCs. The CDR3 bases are TGTGCCAGCAGTTTTGCGGGGAGTAGCAATCAGCCCCAGCATTTT. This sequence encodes CASSFAGSSNQPQHF.